The text below deals with one T cell receptor beta chain. The sample belongs to a study of blood T cell repertoires in COVID-19. V lost 4 bases to trimming and J lost 2 bases; unmatched junction nucleotides: 2. From germline, CDR1 is LGHDT and CDR2 YNNKEL (reference sequence). This CDR3 comprises 16 residues. Repertoires were generated with immunoSEQ multiplex PCR, while TCRdb's copy carries only in-frame clones and drops some. The table includes more than 350,000 clones, 70% to 90% detected once. V and J are TRBV3-1 (or the pseudogene TRBV3-2) and TRBJ2-3; 14 nucleotides agree with TRBD2. The origin of this receptor is a woman aged 18-29 years who had been exposed to COVID-19. Sequenced material: PBMCs or T cells enriched from blood (not recorded which). The CDR3 protein is CASSPTSGRATDTQYF. The CDR3 coding sequence is TGTGCCAGCAGCCCGACTAGCGGGAGGGCCACAGATACGCAGTATTTT.